The rows below give T cell receptor beta chains drawn from one sample of a study of CD8+ T cells in alopecia areata. This table comes from immunoSEQ multiplex PCR, and its TCRdb copy is limited to in-frame clones, with some not included. The sample has about 250,000 clones, 60% seen once. This material consisted of CD4+ T cells sorted from blood, taken between weeks 51 and 54, from a patient treated with tofacitinib. All receptors come from a human donor with alopecia areata. Each CDR3 is given with its conserved first and last residue. A D gene is named only where the DNA matches it firmly. Some rows have no size entry. The others give once, few or many, or a class for an expanded clone.

CDR3 protein	CDR3 DNA	D gene	V gene	J gene	clone size
CASSLGAYSGNTIYF	TGTGCCAGCAGCTTGGGGGCGTACTCTGGAAACACCATATATTTT	.	TRBV5-6	TRBJ1-3	.
CASSFLAGKLFF	TGTGCCAGCAGTTTCCTCGCGGGAAAACTGTTTTTT	.	TRBV27	TRBJ1-4	.
CAISESVTGNYGYTF	TGTGCCATCAGTGAGTCCGTGACAGGGAACTATGGCTACACCTTC	TRBD1	TRBV10-3	TRBJ1-2	once
CSVNPGGDTQYF	TGCAGCGTCAACCCGGGGGGCGATACGCAGTATTTT	.	TRBV29-1	TRBJ2-3	.
CASSIGGLAGESYEQFF	TGTGCCAGTAGTATAGGCGGACTAGCGGGGGAGTCGTATGAGCAGTTCTTC	TRBD2	TRBV19	TRBJ2-1	few
CASRTETNTGELFF	TGTGCCAGTAGGACAGAGACGAACACCGGGGAGCTGTTTTTT	.	TRBV19	TRBJ2-2	.
CASSALEGGTYGYTF	TGTGCCAGCAGTGCCCTGGAGGGGGGGACCTATGGCTACACCTTC	.	TRBV2	TRBJ1-2	.
CASSQNTEAFF	TGTGCCAGCAGTCAGAACACTGAAGCTTTCTTT	.	TRBV2	TRBJ1-1	.
CASSPLGPTGTGANVLTF	TGTGCCAGCTCACCATTGGGGCCGACAGGGACTGGGGCCAACGTCCTGACTTTC	TRBD1	TRBV18	TRBJ2-6	.
CSVEARGAETQYF	TGCAGCGTTGAAGCCCGGGGCGCGGAGACCCAGTACTTC	.	TRBV29-1	TRBJ2-5	.
CAWSARGIGSPLHF	TGTGCCTGGAGCGCGAGGGGTATCGGTTCACCCCTCCACTTT	.	TRBV30	TRBJ1-6	.
CASSAAGETEKLFF	TGTGCCAGCAGTGCGGCGGGGGAAACTGAAAAACTGTTTTTT	.	TRBV25-1	TRBJ1-4	.
CACSKPLTWGYTF	TGTGCCTGTTCCAAACCCTTAACTTGGGGCTACACCTTC	.	TRBV30	TRBJ1-2	.
CAWSAHRQPTQSYEQYF	TGTGCCTGGAGTGCCCACCGGCAACCGACTCAGTCCTACGAGCAGTACTTC	.	TRBV30	TRBJ2-7	.
CASKLQVAGELFF	TGTGCCAGCAAATTACAGGTGGCCGGGGAGCTGTTTTTT	.	TRBV6-6	TRBJ2-2	.
CASRWELNTEAFF	TGCGCCAGCAGGTGGGAGTTGAACACTGAAGCTTTCTTT	.	TRBV5-1	TRBJ1-1	.
CASSFDRVPFKRSGANVLTF	TGTGCCAGCAGCTTTGACAGGGTCCCCTTTAAGAGGTCTGGGGCCAACGTCCTGACTTTC	TRBD1	TRBV7-3	TRBJ2-6	once
CSVVSRGGYNEQFF	TGCAGCGTTGTATCGCGGGGGGGCTACAATGAGCAGTTCTTC	TRBD2	TRBV29-1	TRBJ2-1	.
CASSLAENSGNTIYF	TGCGCCAGCAGCTTGGCGGAAAACTCTGGAAACACCATATATTTT	.	TRBV5-1	TRBJ1-3	.
CATHGSPLETQYF	TGTGCCACCCACGGGAGCCCTCTGGAGACCCAGTACTTC	.	TRBV19	TRBJ2-5	.
CAWTLANSPLHF	TGTGCCTGGACACTTGCTAATTCACCCCTCCACTTT	.	TRBV30	TRBJ1-6	medium-sized
CAVGRNQETQYF	TGTGCCGTCGGACGGAACCAAGAGACCCAGTACTTC	.	TRBV10-3	TRBJ2-5	.
CSGGTLLTNEQFF	TGCAGCGGGGGGACACTGTTAACCAATGAGCAGTTCTTC	.	TRBV29-1	TRBJ2-1	.
CASSQGILSGGSREQFF	TGTGCCAGCAGCCAAGGCATACTTAGCGGGGGTTCCAGGGAGCAGTTCTTC	TRBD2	TRBV14	TRBJ2-1	.
CSVRRVIEQFF	TGCAGCGTCCGCAGGGTTATTGAGCAGTTCTTC	.	TRBV29-1	TRBJ2-1	.
CASSQDPGTSGLTLTDTQYF	TGTGCCAGCAGCCAAGACCCCGGGACTAGCGGGTTAACCCTCACAGATACGCAGTATTTT	TRBD2	TRBV4-2	TRBJ2-3	.
CSVGPSRTGGNEQYF	TGCAGCGTTGGCCCCTCCCGGACAGGGGGCAACGAGCAGTACTTC	TRBD1	TRBV29-1	TRBJ2-7	.
CASSPYGSGGLTGELFF	TGTGCCAGCAGCCCCTACGGGAGCGGGGGGCTGACCGGGGAGCTGTTTTTT	TRBD2	TRBV7-9	TRBJ2-2	.
CAWIRDLRDYGYTF	TGTGCCTGGATTCGTGACCTACGAGACTATGGCTACACCTTC	.	TRBV30	TRBJ1-2	.
CSVSGQGNYGYTF	TGCAGCGTCTCCGGACAGGGGAACTATGGCTACACCTTC	TRBD1	TRBV29-1	TRBJ1-2	.
CASSLGLNSYEQYF	TGTGCCAGCAGCCTGGGGCTCAACTCCTACGAGCAGTACTTC	.	TRBV5-4	TRBJ2-7	.
CASSLSPGGSYEQYF	TGCGCCAGCAGCTTGTCGCCAGGGGGCTCCTACGAGCAGTACTTC	TRBD1	TRBV5-1	TRBJ2-7	.
CASSQHARGGRNTGELFF	TGCGCCAGCAGCCAACATGCCCGTGGGGGGCGAAACACCGGGGAGCTGTTTTTT	.	TRBV4-3	TRBJ2-2	.
CASSYQGGVEKLFF	TGTGCCAGCAGTTATCAAGGGGGCGTCGAAAAACTGTTTTTT	TRBD1	TRBV6-6	TRBJ1-4	many
CAISGTSGNEQFF	TGTGCCATCAGTGGGACTAGCGGCAATGAGCAGTTCTTC	TRBD2	TRBV10-3	TRBJ2-1	few
CASSEDGQGAGGYTF	TGTGCCAGCAGTGAGGATGGACAGGGGGCTGGCGGCTACACCTTC	TRBD1	TRBV2	TRBJ1-2	.
CASSQGGTSGGTDTQYF	TGCGCCAGCAGCCAAGGGGGGACTAGCGGTGGCACAGATACGCAGTATTTT	TRBD2	TRBV4-1	TRBJ2-3	few
CASSEAGGAINQPQHF	TGTGCCAGCAGTGAGGCGGGAGGGGCGATCAATCAGCCCCAGCATTTT	.	TRBV6-1	TRBJ1-5	.
CASSPQGVETQYF	TGTGCCAGCTCACCACAGGGAGTAGAGACCCAGTACTTC	.	TRBV18	TRBJ2-5	.
CAWSVKAGEETQYF	TGTGCCTGGAGTGTAAAGGCAGGGGAAGAGACCCAGTACTTC	.	TRBV30	TRBJ2-5	.
CASSVEGGGFYEQYF	TGTGCCAGCAGCGTAGAAGGCGGGGGCTTCTACGAGCAGTACTTC	.	TRBV9	TRBJ2-7	.
CASSFGWTVYNEQFF	TGTGCCAGCAGCTTTGGTTGGACAGTCTACAATGAGCAGTTCTTC	.	TRBV7-3	TRBJ2-1	few
CAWSLTPGSGNTIYF	TGTGCCTGGAGCCTAACGCCCGGCTCTGGAAACACCATATATTTT	.	TRBV30	TRBJ1-3	.
CSVAFRGPGTEAFF	TGCAGCGTAGCTTTCAGGGGCCCGGGGACTGAAGCTTTCTTT	.	TRBV29-1	TRBJ1-1	.
CASLTGGKGYTF	TGTGCCAGCCTGACAGGGGGAAAAGGCTACACCTTC	TRBD1	TRBV6-5	TRBJ1-2	few
CASREFQETQYF	TGTGCCAGCAGAGAGTTCCAAGAGACCCAGTACTTC	.	TRBV6-1	TRBJ2-5	.
CSVEGVVDGTTYEQYF	TGCAGCGTTGAAGGGGTTGTCGACGGGACAACCTACGAGCAGTACTTC	.	TRBV29-1	TRBJ2-7	few
CSVSQGVNNQPQHF	TGCAGCGTTTCTCAGGGAGTTAACAATCAGCCCCAGCATTTT	.	TRBV29-1	TRBJ1-5	.
CASSQKPGGGQPQHF	TGTGCCAGCAGCCAAAAACCGGGGGGTGGACAGCCCCAGCATTTT	.	TRBV7-6	TRBJ1-5	.